This T cell receptor (beta chain) was retrieved from a study of blood T cell repertoires in COVID-19. Study-level background: Whether acute or convalescent, the COVID-19 samples came from the United States, Italy and Spain. Sources were T cells, B-cell-depleted T cells, or PBMCs; the material itself was cDNA or gDNA.

J gave up 8 bases and V 4 bases, and 10 bases lay outside the gene matches. CDR1 is SGDLS and CDR2 is YYNGEE in the germline V gene. The CDR3 has 15 residues. As handled by the study authors: Estimates of nucleated cell counts were drawn from the amplification of reference gene primers. The repertoire was sequenced with immunoSEQ multiplex PCR; TCRdb's copy has only in-frame clones and lacks some. The V and J calls and the clone size are those of that table, but D and trimming were determined from the DNA. The table has more than 130,000 clones, under 85% seen once. Sequenced material: peripheral blood. The chain is built from TRBV9 and TRBJ2-3; 10 bases line up with TRBD1. This clonotype was obtained from a human donor in a cohort sampled during active COVID-19. CDR3 in amino acids: CASSRDRGNLGTQYF. In nucleotides, the CDR3 is TGTGCCAGCAGCCGGGACAGGGGAAACCTTGGTACGCAGTATTTT.